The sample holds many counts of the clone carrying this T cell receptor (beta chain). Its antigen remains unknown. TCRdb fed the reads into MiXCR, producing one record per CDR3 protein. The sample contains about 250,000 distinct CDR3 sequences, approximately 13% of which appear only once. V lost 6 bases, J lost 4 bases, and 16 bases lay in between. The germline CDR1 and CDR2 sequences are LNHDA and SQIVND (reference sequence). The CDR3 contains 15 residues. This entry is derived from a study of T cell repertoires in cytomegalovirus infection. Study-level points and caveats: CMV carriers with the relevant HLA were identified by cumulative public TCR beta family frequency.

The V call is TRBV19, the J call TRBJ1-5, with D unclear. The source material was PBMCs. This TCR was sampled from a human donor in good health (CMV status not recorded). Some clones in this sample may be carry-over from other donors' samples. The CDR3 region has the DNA TGTGCCAGTAGCCTCGAGCCGGGGAGAAATCAGCCCCAGCATTTT. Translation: CASSLEPGRNQPQHF.